The sample holds a few counts of the clone carrying this TCR beta chain. Its antigen is unidentified. Per sample, at least 5.5 micrograms of total RNA were extracted. The data belong to a study of blood T cells in healthy people across ages. Study summary: About one barcoded beta molecule per two T cells came from capture by template switching. Study-wide results and caveats: Getting older went along with TCR beta diversity per million T cells dropping roughly linearly. Both higher diversity and more naive CD4+ cells marked long-lived donors when set against aged donors.

The CDR3 contains 14 residues. CDR1 SGHTA and CDR2 FQGNSA come from the germline V gene. Trimming cost V 5 bases and J 10 bases; bases outside gene matches: 7. A second 7 to 11 cycle PCR used barcoded and J-beta primers. Each CDR3 protein gets one entry after TCRdb re-called the 5' RACE reads with MiXCR. There are 1.8 million or so distinct CDR3 sequences in the sample; about two fifths occur only once, and around 23% lies in the top ten. Sequencing input: blood. This TCR was recovered from a human donor in good health. This chain connects TRBV7-2 to TRBJ1-5, with 11 bases that match TRBD1. The CDR3 nucleotides read TGTGCCAGCAGCCTGGACAGGGGGCTTGGTCCCCAGCATTTT. Translation: CASSLDRGLGPQHF.